One sample yielded the 13 T cell receptor beta chains listed below, sequenced in a study of PD-L1 blockade in urothelial cancer. Time point here: pretreatment peripheral blood. The assay was immunoSEQ multiplex PCR, and TCRdb's table has in-frame clones only and misses some. The sample gives over 35,000 clones, roughly nine tenths of which show up once; over 9% is in the top ten. This sample comprised PBMCs, obtained around atezolizumab (anti-PD-L1) treatment. Receptor source: a woman aged 60-75 years with urothelial cancer.

This clone was seen only once. V is TRBV7-9 and J is TRBJ1-1, with 9 bases matching TRBD1. J lost 0 bases, V lost 5 bases, and 4 bases had no gene match. This CDR3 region has 15 residues. Germline V CDR1 and CDR2: SEHNR, FQNEAQ (reference sequence). This CDR3 reads CASSPQGALNTEAFF. For the CDR3, the DNA is TGTGCCAGCAGCCCACAGGGGGCCCTGAACACTGAAGCTTTCTTT.

The genes are TRBV14 and TRBJ2-1; TRBD2 agrees at 8 bases. With V trimmed by 2 bases and J by 0 bases, 6 bases remained unmatched. Germline assignment: CDR1 SGHDN and CDR2 FVKESK. This CDR3 contains 17 residues. The CDR3 here is CASSQNLLAASYNEQFF. For the CDR3, the DNA is TGTGCCAGCAGCCAAAACCTACTAGCGGCCTCCTACAATGAGCAGTTCTTC.

The chain carries TRBV2 and TRBJ2-2; 10 positions agree with TRBD1. Trimming at V came to 4 bases and at J to 3 bases, leaving 5 bases not matched to a gene. The CDR3 extends over 16 amino acids. Germline lookup yields CDR1 SNHLY and CDR2 FYNNEI. The CDR3 protein is CASSGWDRGYTGELFF. The CDR3 DNA sequence: TGTGCCAGCAGTGGTTGGGACAGGGGATACACCGGGGAGCTGTTTTTT. Combining the CDR3 with reference TRBV2 and TRBJ2-2 gives the whole variable domain EPEVTQTPSHQVTQMGQEVILRCVPISNHLYFYWYRQILGQKVEFLVSFYNNEISEKSEIFDDQFSVERPDGSNFTLKIRSTKLEDSAMYFCASSGWDRGYTGELFFGEGSRLTVL.

This rearrangement joins TRBV7-8 to TRBJ2-5; 11 nucleotides line up with TRBD2. Unmatched junction bases numbered 9, after V lost 11 bases and J lost 4 bases. Germline CDR1 is SGHVS and CDR2 is FQNEAQ. This CDR3 has 14 residues. The CDR3 nucleotides read TGTGCCCGCGTTAGCGGGAGGGCCCGAGAGACCCAGTACTTC. Encoded protein: CARVSGRARETQYF.

The chain recombines TRBV7-3 with TRBJ2-2; 14 bases fit TRBD2. Germline lookup yields CDR1 SGHTA and CDR2 FQGTGA. J was trimmed by 6 bases and V by 5 bases; bases with no gene match: 2. This CDR3 spans 15 amino acids. The chain's CDR3 is CASSTTSGRAGELFF. As DNA, the CDR3 is TGTGCCAGCAGCACGACTAGCGGGAGGGCCGGGGAGCTGTTTTTT.

The chain couples TRBV19 to TRBJ2-7, with unresolved D. Germline CDR1 and CDR2: LNHDA and SQIVND (reference sequence). The CDR3 runs to 15 residues. V was cut by 1 base and J by 2 bases, with 12 bases left in between. This chain's CDR3 is CASSIALVGAYEQYF. The DNA of the CDR3 is TGTGCCAGTAGTATAGCCCTAGTAGGAGCCTACGAGCAGTACTTC.

The rearrangement links TRBV6-6 to TRBJ2-7; D perhaps matches TRBD2 (6 bases). CDR1 is MNHNY and CDR2 is SVGAGI in the germline V gene (reference sequence). V dropped 6 bases and J dropped 2 bases, with 17 bases sitting between them. The CDR3 contains 15 residues. The CDR3 reads CASSQTGTSTYEQYF. CDR3 DNA sequence: TGTGCCAGCAGCCAGACCGGGACTTCTACCTACGAGCAGTACTTC.

This chain uses TRBV29-1 with TRBJ2-7; 8 bases are shared with TRBD2. Germline CDR1 SQVTM, CDR2 ANQGSEA. The ends lost 2 bases at V and 0 bases at J; junction bases unmatched: 3. The CDR3 contains 14 residues. CDR3 nucleotide sequence: TGCAGCGTTGAATCTAGCGGGCTCTCCTACGAGCAGTACTTC. Encoded protein: CSVESSGLSYEQYF.

The chain has TRBV11-1 and TRBJ2-1; the D gene is possibly TRBD2 (6 bases). The germline V gene encodes CDR1 SGHAT and CDR2 FQDESV (reference sequence). The CDR3 contains 16 residues. V was clipped by 4 bases and J by 0 bases, with 13 bases between them. The CDR3 sequence is CASSSLRGSSYNEQFF. The CDR3 bases are TGTGCCAGCAGCTCCCTTCGGGGGAGCTCCTACAATGAGCAGTTCTTC. The complete variable domain, with remaining parts taken from reference TRBV11-1 and TRBJ2-1, reads EAEVAQSPRYKITEKSQAVAFWCDPISGHATLYWYRQILGQGPELLVQFQDESVVDDSQLPKDRFSAERLKGVDSTLKIQPAELGDSAMYLCASSSLRGSSYNEQFFGPGTRLTVL.

The V gene is TRBV28, the J gene TRBJ2-1; D gene ambiguous. Germline V lookup: CDR1 MDHEN, CDR2 SYDVKM. V gave up 2 bases and J gave up 5 bases, with 13 bases separating them. The CDR3 has 15 amino acids. For the CDR3, the DNA is TGTGCCAGCAGTTTAAAAATTGGGCTGGACAATGAGCAGTTCTTC. Translation: CASSLKIGLDNEQFF.

The rearrangement joins TRBV14 to TRBJ2-2, with TRBD2 matching over 12 bases. J gave up 4 bases and V 2 bases, and 11 bases lay outside the gene matches. This CDR3 is built from 19 residues. CDR1 is SGHDN, CDR2 FVKESK, per germline. The CDR3 coding sequence is TGTGCCAGCAGCCAATCCTCTCCTAGCGGGAGGGGGATCACCGGGGAGCTGTTTTTT. Translating gives CASSQSSPSGRGITGELFF.

This chain links TRBV27 with TRBJ2-3; the match to TRBD2 covers 8 bases. CDR1 is MNHEY, CDR2 SMNVEV, per germline (reference sequence). CDR3 length: 17 residues. The J segment lost 3 bases and the V segment lost 5 bases, leaving 13 bases of the junction unmatched. The CDR3: CASSPPGSGRVTDTQYF. Here the CDR3 DNA reads TGTGCCAGCAGTCCCCCAGGAAGCGGGAGAGTGACAGATACGCAGTATTTT.

The chain couples TRBV7-9 to TRBJ1-4; 7 bases line up with TRBD1. From germline, CDR1 is SEHNR and CDR2 FQNEAQ (reference sequence). The CDR3 sequence is 15 residues long. V lost 5 bases to trimming and J lost 8 bases; unmatched junction nucleotides: 11. CDR3 amino acids: CASSAQGVAEEKLFF. In DNA form, the CDR3 reads TGTGCCAGCAGCGCCCAGGGGGTCGCGGAGGAAAAACTGTTTTTT.